This T cell receptor (beta chain) is drawn from a study of glioma-infiltrating T cells. Study outcomes and limitations: Tissue and blood shared very few CDR3 sequences.

Using RNA template, CDR3s of TCR alpha and beta were amplified with iRepertoire arm-PCR. One-step reverse transcription and amplification started from approximately 100-400 ng of tissue mRNA or PBMC total RNA. MiXCR, applied by TCRdb to the multiplex PCR reads, yields one record per CDR3 protein. The sample lists 150,000 to 200,000 distinct CDR3 sequences, more than 35% occurring once. Many counts were recorded for this clonotype. As yet, its antigen is unknown. The CDR3 runs 14 residues. The V end was cut by 1 base, the J end by 1 base, with 8 bases between. Germline V lookup: CDR1 SGHTA, CDR2 FQGNSA.

Sequences were obtained from glioma tissue, nonneoplastic brain tissue, or PBMCs (not recorded which). This receptor was identified in a human donor with low-grade glioma or glioblastoma, undergoing nonglioma brain surgery, or in good health (not recorded which). V and J are TRBV7-2 and TRBJ2-7; no clear D. This CDR3 is CASSLVMRSYEQYF. CDR3 coding DNA: TGTGCCAGCAGCTTAGTGATGAGGTCCTACGAGCAGTACTTC. The full variable domain, rest sourced from reference TRBV7-2 and TRBJ2-7, is GAGVSQSPSNKVTEKGKDVELRCDPISGHTALYWYRQSLGQGLEFLIYFQGNSAPDKSGLPSDRFSAERTGGSVSTLTIQRTQQEDSAVYLCASSLVMRSYEQYFGPGTRLTVT.